This T cell receptor (beta chain) was recorded in a study of shared clonotypes between healthy human individuals. In the case of this clone: Its specificity is not known.

V was pared by 2 bases and J by 2 bases, with 5 bases between. CDR1 is SQVTM, CDR2 ANQGSEA, per germline. The CDR3 has 12 residues. The repertoire was sequenced with immunoSEQ multiplex PCR; TCRdb's copy has only in-frame clones and lacks some. This table holds about 2.2 million clones, 85% to 95% found once. Overall study findings and caveats: For naive CD4 cells, 4% to 6% of clonotypes were shared across a handful of donors.

Cells designated naive CD8 were CD45RO-negative and were positively selected for CCR7, with terminally differentiated effector memory CD45RA+ cells excluded. The rearrangement links TRBV29-1 to TRBJ2-3; unclear D gene. The material sequenced was naive CD8+ T cells from PBMCs. This TCR came from a man aged 18 to 30 in good health. Some clones in this sample may be carry-over from other donors' samples. CDR3 amino acids: CSVESFTDTQYF. The CDR3 DNA reads TGCAGCGTTGAAAGTTTCACAGATACGCAGTATTTT.